The 19 T cell receptor beta chains presented below share a single source sample, sequenced in a study of shared clonotypes between healthy human individuals (dated by TCRdb to the early 2020s). Libraries were constructed by the immunoSEQ multiplex PCR assay. TCRdb provides this immuneACCESS table in a form limited to in-frame rearrangements. Some clones are lacking; in checked studies, under half of them reflect an unresolved V gene, and why the rest are absent is not known. This sample has around 980,000 clones in its table, and 78% of those were observed once. Of the sample, under 0.8% is held by the ten largest clones. The sequenced material came from memory CD4+ T cells from PBMCs. The cell subset or site label here, explained by the study, means: CD45RA-negative fraction. The receptors here all came from a young man in good health. Some clones in this sample may be carry-over from other donors' samples.

The chain links TRBV5-1 to TRBJ2-1; 13 bases map to TRBD2. V trimming: 4 bases; J trimming: 5 bases; junction bases outside the gene matches: 6. CDR1 SGHRS and CDR2 YFSETQ come from the germline V gene. This CDR3 is 16 amino acids long. The CDR3 spells CASSQLAGGVDNEQFF. In nucleotides, the CDR3 is TGCGCCAGCAGCCAACTAGCGGGAGGGGTTGACAATGAGCAGTTCTTC. The full variable domain, its missing parts supplied by reference TRBV5-1 and TRBJ2-1, is KAGVTQTPRYLIKTRGQQVTLSCSPISGHRSVSWYQQTPGQGLQFLFEYFSETQRNKGNFPGRFSGRQFSNSRSEMNVSTLELGDSALYLCASSQLAGGVDNEQFFGPGTRLTVL.

The CDR3 DNA reads as TGTGCCAGCAGTTTCCAACTAGGCAATGAGCAGTTCTTC. It yields the protein CASSFQLGNEQFF. This rearrangement joins TRBV27 to TRBJ2-1, with a weak D call TRBD2 (5 bases). CDR3 length: 13 residues. Trimming cost V 3 bases and J 6 bases, with 9 bases left between them. Germline loops: CDR1 MNHEY, CDR2 SMNVEV (reference sequence).

The rearrangement joins TRBV29-1 to TRBJ1-2; 7 bases match TRBD1. Germline V lookup: CDR1 SQVTM, CDR2 ANQGSEA. This CDR3 region has 12 residues. The J segment lost 7 bases and the V segment lost 7 bases, leaving 9 bases of the junction unmatched. CDR3 residues: CSARQGDVGYTF. CDR3 DNA sequence: TGCAGCGCCCGACAGGGAGACGTTGGCTACACCTTC.

With regard to this clone: Other DNA variants within this sample encode the same CDR3. The chain carries TRBV6-5 and TRBJ1-5; possibly TRBD1 for D (6 bases). From germline, CDR1 is MNHEY and CDR2 SVGAGI. Trimming stripped 6 bases from V and 4 bases from J, with 10 bases between. This CDR3 contains 13 residues. The CDR3 DNA follows: TGTGCCAGCAGACTGGACAGTAATCAGCCCCAGCATTTT. Protein product: CASRLDSNQPQHF.

This clone turned up a few times. The chain combines TRBV6-6 with TRBJ2-3, with D uncertain. This CDR3 spans 16 amino acids. Trimming took off 0 bases at V and 6 bases at J, with 16 bases between the two ends. The germline V gene has CDR1 MNHNY and CDR2 SVGAGI (reference sequence). As DNA, the CDR3 is TGTGCCAGCAGTTACTCGTCCCCAGGATCGGCCGATACGCAGTATTTT. Protein product: CASSYSSPGSADTQYF.

The rearrangement joins TRBV11-3 to TRBJ2-7; 7 bases match TRBD1. J was trimmed by 3 bases and V by 5 bases; bases with no gene match: 4. CDR1 is SGHNT, CDR2 YENEEA, per germline. The CDR3 is 13 residues long. The DNA for the CDR3 is TGTGCCAGCAGCACGCGACAGGGCTACGAGCAGTACTTC. Translated: CASSTRQGYEQYF.

The chain links TRBV6-6 to TRBJ2-7; D gene uncertain. The CDR3 is 11 residues long. V was cut by 6 bases and J by 2 bases, with 5 bases left in between. In germline, CDR1 is MNHNY, CDR2 SVGAGI (reference sequence). The CDR3 protein is CASSQTYEQYF. Written as DNA, the CDR3 is TGTGCCAGCAGCCAGACCTACGAGCAGTACTTC.

J is TRBJ2-2 and V is TRBV29-1; tentatively, D is TRBD2 (5 bases). This CDR3 has 15 residues. Germline lookup yields CDR1 SQVTM and CDR2 ANQGSEA. The V end lost 8 bases, the J end lost 6 bases, and 22 bases lay between the germline ends. DNA for the CDR3: TGCAGCATCCCCTCCGAGGGAAGGATAGCCGGGGAGCTGTTTTTT. This sequence encodes CSIPSEGRIAGELFF.

The chain is built from TRBV4-2 and TRBJ1-3; D not certain. V lost 0 bases to trimming and J lost 0 bases, with 6 bases between them. Germline V gene data show CDR1 as LGHNA and CDR2 as YNFKEQ. This CDR3 is 15 amino acids long. Here the CDR3 DNA reads TGTGCCAGCAGCCAAGAGGAAAGCTCTGGAAACACCATATATTTT. Translated, it gives CASSQEESSGNTIYF.

The chain combines TRBV20-1 with TRBJ1-4, with D tentatively TRBD1 (5 bases). The V gene lost 3 bases and the J gene lost 11 bases, with 10 bases spanning the gap. The CDR3 runs 11 residues. The germline V gene has CDR1 DFQATT and CDR2 SNEGSKA (reference sequence). The CDR3 sequence: CSASRQNKLFF. The CDR3, as DNA: TGCAGTGCTAGTCGACAGAACAAACTGTTTTTT.

In its sample, this clone was seen once. The chain couples TRBV6-4 to TRBJ1-2, with unresolved D. V gave up 5 bases and J gave up 4 bases, with 14 bases separating them. Germline V gene data show CDR1 as MRHNA and CDR2 as SNTAGT. This CDR3 has 14 residues. The CDR3 region has the DNA TGTGCCAGCAGTCCGGAAATGACTGGCTATGGCTACACCTTC. Translating it yields CASSPEMTGYGYTF.

This clone was counted ten times or more. This rearrangement joins TRBV28 to TRBJ2-7; a possible D gene is TRBD1 (5 bases). Trimming took off 4 bases at V and 5 bases at J, with 21 bases between the two ends. The CDR3 consists of 16 residues. Germline V gene lookup returns CDR1 MDHEN and CDR2 SYDVKM. The CDR3 here is CASSSLVQGPGHEQYF. The CDR3 nucleotides are TGTGCCAGCAGTTCTCTCGTTCAGGGCCCCGGCCACGAGCAGTACTTC. Filled out from reference TRBV28 and TRBJ2-7, the complete variable domain reads DVKVTQSSRYLVKRTGEKVFLECVQDMDHENMFWYRQDPGLGLRLIYFSYDVKMKEKGDIPEGYSVSREKKERFSLILESASTNQTSMYLCASSSLVQGPGHEQYFGPGTRLTVT.

As for this clone: A far larger clone lies a single base away; this is likely a read error. The CDR3 DNA reads TGTGCCAGCAGCTTGGGACTAGCGGGGAGCACAGATACGCAGTATTTT. Amino acid sequence: CASSLGLAGSTDTQYF. V usage is TRBV5-8 and J usage is TRBJ2-3; 11 positions agree with TRBD2. V trimming: 0 bases; J trimming: 0 bases; junction bases outside the gene matches: 0. Germline V gene lookup returns CDR1 SGHTS and CDR2 YDEGEE. The CDR3 has 16 residues. The entire variable domain, with the rest obtained from reference TRBV5-8 and TRBJ2-3, is as follows: EAGVTQSPTHLIKTRGQQATLRCSPISGHTSVYWYQQALGLGLQFLLWYDEGEERNRGNFPPRFSGRQFPNYSSELNVNALELEDSALYLCASSLGLAGSTDTQYFGPGTRLTVL.

V usage is TRBV5-6 and J usage is TRBJ2-1; weak D call: TRBD1 (5 bases). This CDR3 is built from 14 residues. Germline V gene data show CDR1 as SGHDT and CDR2 as YYEEEE. The germline V and J ends were trimmed by 5 bases and 2 bases, with 11 bases remaining between them. CDR3 DNA: TGTGCCAGCAGTGGCGTGGACACCTACAATGAGCAGTTCTTC. This sequence encodes CASSGVDTYNEQFF.

With regard to this clone: The sample holds other DNA sequences that translate to the same CDR3. This rearrangement joins TRBV6-6 to TRBJ2-1; D gene ambiguous. The CDR3 runs to 12 residues. The germline V gene has CDR1 MNHNY and CDR2 SVGAGI (reference sequence). The V and J ends lost 6 bases and 5 bases respectively, with 8 bases between them. CDR3 DNA sequence: TGTGCCAGCAGCCCCGGTAACAATGAGCAGTTCTTC. Its translation: CASSPGNNEQFF.

V usage is TRBV28 and J usage is TRBJ2-7; possible D gene TRBD2, 6 bases. CDR3 size: 15 residues. Looked up from germline, CDR1 is MDHEN and CDR2 is SYDVKM. The V and J ends lost 7 bases and 3 bases respectively, with 19 bases between them. CDR3 region: CASKRLGGFIYEQYF. The CDR3 DNA is TGTGCCAGCAAGAGGCTTGGGGGGTTTATCTACGAGCAGTACTTC.

This sequence joins TRBV2 and TRBJ2-5; the match to TRBD2 covers 11 bases. Germline assignment: CDR1 SNHLY and CDR2 FYNNEI. The CDR3 has 18 residues. With V trimmed by 4 bases and J by 2 bases, 12 bases remained unmatched. The CDR3 reads CASSGGVSGRASQETQYF. The DNA of the CDR3 is TGTGCCAGCAGTGGCGGGGTTAGCGGGAGGGCCAGTCAAGAGACCCAGTACTTC.

This chain connects TRBV7-6 to TRBJ2-7; D may be TRBD1 (5 bases). V lost 1 base, J lost 3 bases, and 10 bases lay in between. Germline assignment: CDR1 SGHVS and CDR2 FNYEAQ. This CDR3 contains 14 residues. DNA for the CDR3: TGTGCCAGCAGCTTAGGTGGCAGGGTCTACGAGCAGTACTTC. This encodes CASSLGGRVYEQYF.

This clone was observed a handful of times. The V and J genes are TRBV9 and TRBJ1-3, with TRBD1 matching 7 bases. V was clipped by 4 bases and J by 0 bases; unmatched bases: 7. This CDR3 comprises 16 residues. Per germline, CDR1 SGDLS and CDR2 YYNGEE. The CDR3 bases are TGTGCCAGCAGCAGGCAGGGGGGTACCTCTGGAAACACCATATATTTT. This encodes CASSRQGGTSGNTIYF.